Given below is one T cell receptor (beta chain) in context. This entry comes from a study of blood T cell repertoires in COVID-19. About the research overall: Material from acute and convalescent COVID-19 was sourced from the United States, Italy and Spain. Nucleic acid was either cDNA or gDNA, and it came from T cells, B-cell-depleted T cells, or PBMCs.

The V and J ends lost 5 bases and 0 bases respectively, with 13 bases between them. This CDR3 has 15 amino acids. Germline CDR1 reads SGHDN; CDR2 reads FVKESK. Per the authors' pipeline: Amplified reference gene primers provided the basis for estimating nucleated cell counts. The repertoire was sequenced with immunoSEQ multiplex PCR; TCRdb's copy has only in-frame clones and lacks some. V and J calls and clone size are copied from that table; D and trimming were computed from the DNA. The repertoire holds hundreds of thousands of clones, with around 84% as singletons. The sample comprised peripheral blood. The rearrangement links TRBV14 to TRBJ2-5; TRBD2 is a possible D gene (5 bases). The sequence derives from a man between 65 and 85 years old with acute or convalescent COVID-19. DNA of the CDR3: TGTGCCAGCAGCTCCGTCGGGGTGTACCAAGAGACCCAGTACTTC. Translated, it gives CASSSVGVYQETQYF.